This is a list of T cell receptor beta chains from one sample in a study of blood T cells in healthy people across ages. In TCRdb, the 5' RACE reads were re-called with MiXCR into one record per CDR3 protein. The sample yields just under 550,000 distinct CDR3 sequences, 24% seen once. Separately, the same data were catalogued under a study of T cells of mothers and their children.

The sequencing input was blood. These receptors were obtained from a boy younger than 18 in good health. CDR3s include the opening cysteine and the closing phenylalanine or tryptophan. The order of the fields is J gene, D gene, V gene, clone size, CDR3 DNA, CDR3 protein. A D gene is named only where the DNA matches it firmly. Not every row has a clone size; where given, it reads once, few, many or a size class.

J: TRBJ2-4; D: .; V: TRBV29-1; size: many; DNA: TGCAGCGTTGATGGGGACTCCAAAAACATTCAGTACTTC; CDR3: CSVDGDSKNIQYF
J: TRBJ2-5; D: .; V: TRBV29-1; size: many; DNA: TGCAGCGTTGAACTAGGGCAAGAGACCCAGTACTTC; CDR3: CSVELGQETQYF
J: TRBJ1-1; D: .; V: TRBV6-1; size: .; DNA: TGTGCCAGCAGTGAAGCGACGATTATGAACACTGAAGCTTTCTTT; CDR3: CASSEATIMNTEAFF
J: TRBJ2-1; D: .; V: TRBV7-8; size: .; DNA: TGTGCCAGCAGCTCCGTCAAGGGGCCCTCCTGCAATGAGCAGTTCTTC; CDR3: CASSSVKGPSCNEQFF
J: TRBJ1-1; D: TRBD1; V: TRBV7-2; size: few; DNA: TGTGCCAGCAGGCCGGACAGGGGGCTCACTGAAGCTTTCTTT; CDR3: CASRPDRGLTEAFF
J: TRBJ2-2; D: .; V: TRBV30; size: few; DNA: TGTGCCTGGAGGGGTGGCGCGGCCACCGGGGAGCTGTTTTTT; CDR3: CAWRGGAATGELFF
J: TRBJ2-3; D: TRBD1; V: TRBV6-6; size: many; DNA: TGTGCCAGCAGACACATACAGGGGAGAATTCCGTATTTT; CDR3: CASRHIQGRIPYF
J: TRBJ1-2; D: TRBD1; V: TRBV4-2; size: few; DNA: TGTGCCAGCAGCCAAGAGCTAGGGGGCTGGGGCTATGGCTACACCTTC; CDR3: CASSQELGGWGYGYTF
J: TRBJ2-5; D: .; V: TRBV20-1; size: few; DNA: TGCAGTGCTAGAGATCTCCTAGTGGGGGAGCAGTACTTC; CDR3: CSARDLLVGEQYF
J: TRBJ2-1; D: .; V: TRBV27; size: .; DNA: TGTGCCAGCAGGGGACTTCTGGAGCATGGGCAGGTCCGGGAGCAGTTCTTC; CDR3: CASRGLLEHGQVREQFF
J: TRBJ2-7; D: .; V: TRBV20-1; size: few; DNA: TGCAGTGCTAGAGAAGGCGGGCCTACCTACGAGCAGTACTTC; CDR3: CSAREGGPTYEQYF
J: TRBJ2-4; D: TRBD1; V: TRBV4-2; size: few; DNA: TGTGCCAGCAGCCCAGGGACAGGGGGCGGCAAAAACATTCAGTACTTC; CDR3: CASSPGTGGGKNIQYF
J: TRBJ2-3; D: TRBD1; V: TRBV20-1; size: .; DNA: TGCAGTGCCTGTACCGGGACAGGGGATTTGTATACGCAGTATTTT; CDR3: CSACTGTGDLYTQYF
J: TRBJ2-3; D: .; V: TRBV7-8; size: few; DNA: TGTGCCAGCAGCTTCCAAGCAGGTAGCACAGATACGCAGTATTTT; CDR3: CASSFQAGSTDTQYF
J: TRBJ2-5; D: .; V: TRBV25-1; size: .; DNA: TGTGCCAGCAGTTACCCATCCACAGACTTGTACCAAGAGACCCAGTACTTC; CDR3: CASSYPSTDLYQETQYF
J: TRBJ1-5; D: .; V: TRBV20-1; size: once; DNA: TGCAGTGCTAGTTCGCGACCGGGGAACGGGCCCCAGCATTTT; CDR3: CSASSRPGNGPQHF
J: TRBJ1-2; D: .; V: TRBV6-6; size: once; DNA: TGTGCCAGCAGTTACTTGCTAGGGGATGGCTACACCTTC; CDR3: CASSYLLGDGYTF
J: TRBJ2-5; D: TRBD2; V: TRBV9; size: once; DNA: TGTGCCAGCAGCGTAGACGGAGCGGGGGCGATGGAGACCCAGTACTTC; CDR3: CASSVDGAGAMETQYF
J: TRBJ2-3; D: TRBD2; V: TRBV7-9; size: .; DNA: TGTGCCAGCAGAAAGGGCGGGAGGGGAAGCACAGATACGCAGTATTTT; CDR3: CASRKGGRGSTDTQYF
J: TRBJ2-2; D: TRBD1; V: TRBV28; size: .; DNA: TGTGCCAGCAGTTTAGGGACAGTCTACCGTGTTGGGGAGCTGTTTTTT; CDR3: CASSLGTVYRVGELFF
J: TRBJ2-3; D: .; V: TRBV4-3; size: .; DNA: TGCGCCAGCAGCCAATTCGATGGAGCTCGCACAGATACGCAGTATTTT; CDR3: CASSQFDGARTDTQYF
J: TRBJ1-4; D: .; V: TRBV7-9; size: .; DNA: TGTGCCAGCAGCCCGCAGGGTTTTCGGGGCGCCAATGAAAAACTGTTTTTT; CDR3: CASSPQGFRGANEKLFF
J: TRBJ2-7; D: .; V: TRBV28; size: .; DNA: TGTGCCAGCAGACCCCGGGGGAGCTCCTACGAGCAGTACTTC; CDR3: CASRPRGSSYEQYF
J: TRBJ1-6; D: .; V: TRBV9; size: .; DNA: TGTGCCAGCAGCGTAGGTGACGGGGGTCGGGCACCCCTCCACTTT; CDR3: CASSVGDGGRAPLHF
J: TRBJ1-3; D: .; V: TRBV7-9; size: .; DNA: TGTACCAGCAGCTTAACAGGCTCTGGAAACACCATATATTTT; CDR3: CTSSLTGSGNTIYF
J: TRBJ2-2; D: .; V: TRBV20-1; size: .; DNA: TGCAGTGCCCCAAAAGGGGCGAACACCGGGGAGCTGTTTTTT; CDR3: CSAPKGANTGELFF
J: TRBJ2-2; D: TRBD2; V: TRBV4-3; size: .; DNA: TGCGCCAGCAGCCAATCTTTGTCAGCGGGAGTGGTGACCGGGGAGCTGTTTTTT; CDR3: CASSQSLSAGVVTGELFF
J: TRBJ2-1; D: .; V: TRBV11-1; size: few; DNA: TGTGCCAGCAGCTTAGTTTTTGGGAGTGAGCAGTTCTTC; CDR3: CASSLVFGSEQFF
J: TRBJ1-1; D: .; V: TRBV18; size: .; DNA: TGTGCCAGCTCACCACAGTCACGGACATCCACTGAAGCTTTCTTT; CDR3: CASSPQSRTSTEAFF
J: TRBJ2-5; D: .; V: TRBV12-3/TRBV12-4; size: .; DNA: TGTGCCAGCAGACCCGACCCGGCGGGACAGTACCAAGAGACCCAGTACTTC; CDR3: CASRPDPAGQYQETQYF
J: TRBJ1-1; D: TRBD1; V: TRBV27; size: .; DNA: TGTGCCAGCAGTCAAGGACAGGGTTATACGTTTACGGCTTTCTTT; CDR3: CASSQGQGYTFTAFF
J: TRBJ2-5; D: TRBD2; V: TRBV20-1; size: .; DNA: TGCAGTGCTAGAGGCTCTTCGGCGGGAGGGAGGGGGGAGACCCAGTACTTC; CDR3: CSARGSSAGGRGETQYF
J: TRBJ1-2; D: .; V: TRBV28; size: few; DNA: TGTGCCAGCAGTATCCCGACCGGAGACTATGGCTACACCTTC; CDR3: CASSIPTGDYGYTF
J: TRBJ2-3; D: TRBD1; V: TRBV28; size: few; DNA: TGTGCCAGCAGCGACAGGGCCCCAGATACGCAGTATTTT; CDR3: CASSDRAPDTQYF
J: TRBJ2-7; D: .; V: TRBV2; size: .; DNA: TGTGCCATCCACAGGGTCTCCTACGAGCAGTACTTC; CDR3: CAIHRVSYEQYF
J: TRBJ2-2; D: TRBD2; V: TRBV29-1; size: .; DNA: TGCAGCGTTGATAGGAGCGGGGGAGGCACCGGGGAGCTGTTTTTT; CDR3: CSVDRSGGGTGELFF
J: TRBJ2-3; D: TRBD2; V: TRBV5-1; size: .; DNA: TGCGCCAGCAGATCGGGGGGTGGGAAAGATACGCAGTATTTT; CDR3: CASRSGGGKDTQYF
J: TRBJ1-3; D: .; V: TRBV12-3/TRBV12-4; size: many; DNA: TGTGCCAGCAGTTTCTTAAACACCATATATTTT; CDR3: CASSFLNTIYF
J: TRBJ2-4; D: .; V: TRBV28; size: few; DNA: TGTGCCAGCTCGATAGGAAGAATCCTAGCCAAAAACATTCAGTACTTC; CDR3: CASSIGRILAKNIQYF
J: TRBJ2-5; D: .; V: TRBV15; size: .; DNA: TGTGCCACCAGCAGAGGTCGAGAAGAGACCCAGTACTTC; CDR3: CATSRGREETQYF
J: TRBJ2-2; D: TRBD1; V: TRBV6-1; size: many; DNA: TGTGCCAGCAAGCGACAGGGGGATACCGGGGAGCTGTTTTTT; CDR3: CASKRQGDTGELFF
J: TRBJ2-2; D: .; V: TRBV20-1; size: .; DNA: TGCAGTGCTACCGGGACAACGAACACCGGGGAGCTGTTTTTT; CDR3: CSATGTTNTGELFF
J: TRBJ1-5; D: TRBD1; V: TRBV20-1; size: once; DNA: TGCAGTGCTCAGCCCGGGACAGGGGTAAGGGGCAATCAGCCCCAGCATTTT; CDR3: CSAQPGTGVRGNQPQHF
J: TRBJ1-1; D: TRBD1; V: TRBV29-1; size: few; DNA: TGCAGCGTCGGCTACAGGGGGCCATACACTGAAGCTTTCTTT; CDR3: CSVGYRGPYTEAFF
J: TRBJ2-7; D: .; V: TRBV2; size: .; DNA: TGTGCCAGCAGTTACAATGGCGGGTACGAGCAGTACTTC; CDR3: CASSYNGGYEQYF
J: TRBJ2-7; D: TRBD2; V: TRBV6-2/TRBV6-3; size: .; DNA: TGTGCCAGCAGTCCCCGGACTAGGACTAGGGACGAGCAGTACTTC; CDR3: CASSPRTRTRDEQYF
J: TRBJ2-1; D: TRBD2; V: TRBV4-1; size: few; DNA: TGCGCCAGCAGCCAAGAGGGCGGGAGAAAGGCTGAGCAGTTCTTC; CDR3: CASSQEGGRKAEQFF